This TCR beta chain was recorded in a study of cytomegalovirus exposure and HLA in healthy donors. Study summary: From HLA-typed donors, an early data release held around 85 million unique TCRs.

CDR3 length: 16 residues. Trimming stripped 5 bases from V and 2 bases from J, with 17 bases between. Germline CDR1 is LNHDA and CDR2 is SQIVND (reference sequence). This clone was picked up a small number of times. Its antigen remains unidentified. Amplification used 60 Vbeta primers and 13 Jbeta primers. Data came from immunoSEQ multiplex PCR; TCRdb stores just in-frame clones and leaves some out. The sample lists around 200,000 clones; over 65% were seen once. Overall study findings and caveats: There were some public TCRs occurring in many donors, but most TCR sequences were rare.

The sequenced sample consisted of PBMCs. This sequence joins TRBV19 and TRBJ2-3; possibly TRBD1 for D (6 bases). This sequence was found in a woman aged 60-70 years in good health and CMV-seropositive. CDR3 sequence (DNA): TGTGCCAGTAGTCCCTATGTACAGGGTTCCACAGATACGCAGTATTTT. Translating gives CASSPYVQGSTDTQYF.